This TCR beta chain was documented in a study of cytomegalovirus exposure and HLA in healthy donors. For the study at large: Of over 300 genotyped donors, approximately 84% clustered with self-reported Caucasian donors.

The PCR used 60 Vbeta and 13 Jbeta primers. The protocol was immunoSEQ multiplex PCR, while the TCRdb copy is restricted to in-frame clones and leaves out a portion. The sample has under 250,000 clones, 82% seen once. Broader study findings: The study designated fewer than 200 TCR beta chains cytomegalovirus-associated.

Remarks on this clone: Its antigen is not identified.

From germline, CDR1 is LNHDA and CDR2 SQIVND (reference sequence). The CDR3 extends over 14 amino acids. With 5 bases clipped from V and 6 bases from J, the junction kept 8 bases outside the gene matches. This chain links TRBV19 with TRBJ2-7, with TRBD1 matching 9 bases. The specimen sequenced was PBMCs. This sequence originates from a man between 40 and 49 years old in good health and CMV-seropositive. The CDR3 loop reads CASSARTGASEQYF. CDR3 DNA: TGTGCCAGTAGTGCCCGGACAGGGGCCTCCGAGCAGTACTTC.